This is a list of T cell receptor beta chains from one sample in a study of blood T cell repertoires in COVID-19. Sequenced by immunoSEQ multiplex PCR; TCRdb stores in-frame clones only, minus some. The profile shows more than 300,000 clones, about nine tenths of them singletons. The sample taken for sequencing was peripheral blood. These receptors came from a woman in her forties or fifties with COVID-19, enrolled during active disease. CDR3s leave out the opening cysteine and the closing phenylalanine or tryptophan. Clone size appears in some rows only: once, few, many, or a class for an expanded clone.

cdr3_aa	cdr3_length	clone_size	j_call	v_call
ASRSSRGSGHEQF	13	NA	TRBJ2-1	TRBV11-2
ASSFRMGTQY	10	NA	TRBJ2-5	TRBV13
AWSVLSLTALAGGNYGYT	18	NA	TRBJ1-2	TRBV30
ATSSAGGSNQPQH	13	NA	TRBJ1-5	TRBV24-1
ASSGGTFSPLH	11	NA	TRBJ1-6	TRBV25-1
ASSLNQETQY	10	NA	TRBJ2-5	TRBV5-1
ASSLERNNEKLF	12	NA	TRBJ1-4	TRBV5-1
ASSRDSTYQPQH	12	few	TRBJ1-5	TRBV11-2
ASSLGASGLPEETQY	15	NA	TRBJ2-5	TRBV11-3
ASNSQGLYHEQF	12	once	TRBJ2-1	TRBV11-3
ARGGAQGGPYEQY	13	NA	TRBJ2-7	TRBV6-5
ASSLPKGLADTSYEQY	16	NA	TRBJ2-7	TRBV7-9
ASSLSGGSYEQY	12	NA	TRBJ2-7	TRBV27
ASSRLAGEGADTQY	14	NA	TRBJ2-3	TRBV4-2
ASSVAPGQTYEQY	13	many	TRBJ2-7	TRBV9
ASRRDRGEVETQY	13	NA	TRBJ2-5	TRBV2
ASTNGAGGVSTDTQY	15	NA	TRBJ2-3	TRBV5-1
ASSPRRSLSYEQY	13	NA	TRBJ2-7	TRBV5-4
SVLRNEKLF	9	NA	TRBJ1-4	TRBV29-1
ASRSGTGVYEQY	12	NA	TRBJ2-7	TRBV19
ASRSGFSYEQY	11	NA	TRBJ2-7	TRBV12-3/TRBV12-4
ASSIDSSGSYNEQF	14	NA	TRBJ2-1	TRBV19
ASSLARYNEQF	11	NA	TRBJ2-1	TRBV7-2
SARGHPSTYGYT	12	NA	TRBJ1-2	TRBV29-1
ATSDGMSAEAF	11	once	TRBJ1-1	TRBV24-1
ASSLPGDTIY	10	NA	TRBJ1-3	TRBV12-3/TRBV12-4
ASIQGYGGKNIQY	13	NA	TRBJ2-4	TRBV6-5
ASSLMAGTEAF	11	NA	TRBJ1-1	TRBV5-1
ASSPGQGNTEAF	12	NA	TRBJ1-1	TRBV7-9
AWSVKTSGFVGPSHEQY	17	NA	TRBJ2-7	TRBV30
ASSPGEDTQY	10	NA	TRBJ2-3	TRBV19
AITSQGGDTEAF	12	NA	TRBJ1-1	TRBV10-3
ASSQGLAGGGDTQY	14	NA	TRBJ2-3	TRBV4-2
AWSRGQNNEKLF	12	NA	TRBJ1-4	TRBV30
AGGWLASVDEQY	12	NA	TRBJ2-7	TRBV9
SVAPRGRNTEAF	12	NA	TRBJ1-1	TRBV29-1
ASRDRGRGETQY	12	NA	TRBJ2-5	TRBV6-5
SASEGGGNQPQH	12	NA	TRBJ1-5	TRBV20-1
ASSVQQLGEAF	11	NA	TRBJ1-1	TRBV9
ASSDRRSNNSPLH	13	NA	TRBJ1-6	TRBV2
ASSERVAGGPRTDTQY	16	NA	TRBJ2-3	TRBV10-1
ATSGANQETQY	11	NA	TRBJ2-5	TRBV24-1
ASSFLGGNSPLH	12	NA	TRBJ1-6	TRBV9
ASSHRGGRENEQF	13	NA	TRBJ2-1	TRBV9
ASSSGARRDTQY	12	NA	TRBJ2-3	TRBV6-5
ASSLGSAGINTEAF	14	NA	TRBJ1-1	TRBV5-6
ASSYRSASNNEQF	13	NA	TRBJ2-1	TRBV6-6
ASSVAQGAISPLH	13	many	TRBJ1-6	TRBV9
ASSLGSGGDEQF	12	few	TRBJ2-1	TRBV5-4
ASSPGTGETGELF	13	NA	TRBJ2-2	TRBV7-9
ASSLGLASDTQY	12	NA	TRBJ2-3	TRBV6-5
AWAGVRADTQY	11	NA	TRBJ2-3	TRBV30
ASSLGLAGVADTQY	14	NA	TRBJ2-3	TRBV5-1